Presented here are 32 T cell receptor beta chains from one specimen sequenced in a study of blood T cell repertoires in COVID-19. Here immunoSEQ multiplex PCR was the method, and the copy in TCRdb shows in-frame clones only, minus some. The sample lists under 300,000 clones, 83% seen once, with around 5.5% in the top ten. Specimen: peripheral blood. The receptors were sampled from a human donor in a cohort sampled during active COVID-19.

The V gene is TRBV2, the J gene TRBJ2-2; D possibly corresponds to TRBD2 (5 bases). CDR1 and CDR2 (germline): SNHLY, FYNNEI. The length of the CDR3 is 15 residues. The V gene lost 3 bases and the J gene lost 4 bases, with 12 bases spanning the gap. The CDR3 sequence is CASSEAAAGTGELFF. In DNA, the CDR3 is TGTGCCAGCAGTGAGGCAGCGGCTGGCACCGGGGAGCTGTTTTTT.

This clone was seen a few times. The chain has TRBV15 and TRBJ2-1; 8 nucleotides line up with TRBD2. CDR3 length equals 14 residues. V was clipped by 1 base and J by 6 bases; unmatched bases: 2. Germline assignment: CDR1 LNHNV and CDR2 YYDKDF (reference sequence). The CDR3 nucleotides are TGTGCCACCAGCAGAGTCGGGAGGGCCAATGAGCAGTTCTTC. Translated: CATSRVGRANEQFF.

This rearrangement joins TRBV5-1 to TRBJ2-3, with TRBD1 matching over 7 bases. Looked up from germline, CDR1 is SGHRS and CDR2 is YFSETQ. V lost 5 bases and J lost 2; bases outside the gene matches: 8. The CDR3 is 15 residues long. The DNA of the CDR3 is TGCGCCAGCAGACCACCCGGGACAGCCACAGATACGCAGTATTTT. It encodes CASRPPGTATDTQYF. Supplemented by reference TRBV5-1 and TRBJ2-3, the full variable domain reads KAGVTQTPRYLIKTRGQQVTLSCSPISGHRSVSWYQQTPGQGLQFLFEYFSETQRNKGNFPGRFSGRQFSNSRSEMNVSTLELGDSALYLCASRPPGTATDTQYFGPGTRLTVL.

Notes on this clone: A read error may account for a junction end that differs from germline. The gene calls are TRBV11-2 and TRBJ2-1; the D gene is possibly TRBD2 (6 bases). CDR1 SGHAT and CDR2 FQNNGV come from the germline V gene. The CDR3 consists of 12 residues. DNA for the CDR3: TGTGCCAGCAGCTTAGATCGGGGGTCTAAGCTCTTC. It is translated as CASSLDRGSKLF.

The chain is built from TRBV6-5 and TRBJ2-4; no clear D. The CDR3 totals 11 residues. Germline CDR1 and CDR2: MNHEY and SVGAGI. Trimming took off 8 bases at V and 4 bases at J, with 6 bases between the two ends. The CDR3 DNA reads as TGTGCCAGCCGCTATAAAAACATTCAGTACTTC. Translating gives CASRYKNIQYF.

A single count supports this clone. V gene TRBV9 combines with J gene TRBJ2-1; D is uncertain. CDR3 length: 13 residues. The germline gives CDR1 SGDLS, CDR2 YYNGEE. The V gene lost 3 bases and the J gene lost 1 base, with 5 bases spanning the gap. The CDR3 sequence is CASSGSSYNEQFF. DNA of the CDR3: TGTGCCAGCAGCGGCAGTTCCTACAATGAGCAGTTCTTC.

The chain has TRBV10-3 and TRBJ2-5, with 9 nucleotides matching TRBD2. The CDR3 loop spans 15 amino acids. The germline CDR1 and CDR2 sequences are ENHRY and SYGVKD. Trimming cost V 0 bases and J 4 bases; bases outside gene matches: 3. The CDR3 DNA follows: TGTGCCATCAGTGAGTCTGGACTAGCGTTAGAGACCCAGTACTTC. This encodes CAISESGLALETQYF.

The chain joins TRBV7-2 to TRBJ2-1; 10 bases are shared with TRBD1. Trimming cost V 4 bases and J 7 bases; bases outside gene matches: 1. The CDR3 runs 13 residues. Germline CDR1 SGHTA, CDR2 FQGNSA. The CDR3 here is CASSSGQGNEQFF. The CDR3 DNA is TGTGCCAGCAGCTCGGGACAGGGGAATGAGCAGTTCTTC.

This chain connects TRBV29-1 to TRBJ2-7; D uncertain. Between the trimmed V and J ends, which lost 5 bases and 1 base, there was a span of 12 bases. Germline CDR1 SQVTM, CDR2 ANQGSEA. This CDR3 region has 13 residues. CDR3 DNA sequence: TGCAGCGTTAGCGAACCCGGTTCCTACGAGCAGTACTTC. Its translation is CSVSEPGSYEQYF.

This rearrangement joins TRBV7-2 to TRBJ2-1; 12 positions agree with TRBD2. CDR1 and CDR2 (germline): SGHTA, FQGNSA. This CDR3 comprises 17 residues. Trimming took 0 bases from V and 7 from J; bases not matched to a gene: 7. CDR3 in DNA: TGTGCCAGCAGCTTAGCTCCAGGCGGGACTAGCGGGAATGAGCAGTTCTTC. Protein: CASSLAPGGTSGNEQFF.

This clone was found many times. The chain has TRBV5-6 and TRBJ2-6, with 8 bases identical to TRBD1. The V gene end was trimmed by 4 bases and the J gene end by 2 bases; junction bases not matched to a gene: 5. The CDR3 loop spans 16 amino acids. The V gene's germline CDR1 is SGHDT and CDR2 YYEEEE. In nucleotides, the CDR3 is TGTGCCAGCAGCCTGGGACAGGCCACTGGGGCCAACGTCCTGACTTTC. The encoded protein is CASSLGQATGANVLTF.

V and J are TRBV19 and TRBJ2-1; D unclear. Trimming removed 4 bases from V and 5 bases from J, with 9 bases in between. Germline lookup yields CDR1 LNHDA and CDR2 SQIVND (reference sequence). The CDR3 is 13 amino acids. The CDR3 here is CASSTLAHNEQFF. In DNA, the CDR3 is TGTGCCAGTAGTACTCTGGCCCACAATGAGCAGTTCTTC. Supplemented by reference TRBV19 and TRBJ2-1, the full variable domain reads DGGITQSPKYLFRKEGQNVTLSCEQNLNHDAMYWYRQDPGQGLRLIYYSQIVNDFQKGDIAEGYSVSREKKESFPLTVTSAQKNPTAFYLCASSTLAHNEQFFGPGTRLTVL.

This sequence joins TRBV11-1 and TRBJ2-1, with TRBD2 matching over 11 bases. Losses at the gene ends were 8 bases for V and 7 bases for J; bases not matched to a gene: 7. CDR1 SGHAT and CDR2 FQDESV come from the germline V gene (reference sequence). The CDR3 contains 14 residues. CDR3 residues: CASQGASGRNEQFF. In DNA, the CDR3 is TGTGCCAGCCAAGGGGCTAGCGGGAGGAATGAGCAGTTCTTC.

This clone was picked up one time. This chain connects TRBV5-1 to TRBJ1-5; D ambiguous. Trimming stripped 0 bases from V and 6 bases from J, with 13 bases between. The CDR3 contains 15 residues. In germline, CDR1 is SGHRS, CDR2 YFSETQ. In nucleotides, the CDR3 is TGCGCCAGCAGCTTGGGAGGGCTTGGGAGTCAGCCCCAGCATTTT. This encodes CASSLGGLGSQPQHF.

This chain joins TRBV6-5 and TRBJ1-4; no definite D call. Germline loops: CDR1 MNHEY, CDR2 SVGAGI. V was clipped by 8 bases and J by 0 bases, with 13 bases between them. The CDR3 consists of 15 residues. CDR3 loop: CASSRERATNEKLFF. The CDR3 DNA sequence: TGTGCCAGCTCTAGGGAGAGGGCAACTAATGAAAAACTGTTTTTT.

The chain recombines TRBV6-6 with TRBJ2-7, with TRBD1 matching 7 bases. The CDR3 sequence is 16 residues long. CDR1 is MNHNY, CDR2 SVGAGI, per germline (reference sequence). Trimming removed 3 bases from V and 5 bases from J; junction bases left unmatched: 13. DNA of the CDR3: TGTGCCAGCAGTTATCCCCGGACAGGCATCTTACACGAGCAGTACTTC. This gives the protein CASSYPRTGILHEQYF.

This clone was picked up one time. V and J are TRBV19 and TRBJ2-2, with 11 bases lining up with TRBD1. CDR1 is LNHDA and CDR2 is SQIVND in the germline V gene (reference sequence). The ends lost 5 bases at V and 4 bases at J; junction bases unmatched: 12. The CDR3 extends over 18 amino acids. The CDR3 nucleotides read TGTGCCAGTAGTCCCGGCGGATGGACAGGGGGCGTCACCGGGGAGCTGTTTTTT. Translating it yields CASSPGGWTGGVTGELFF.

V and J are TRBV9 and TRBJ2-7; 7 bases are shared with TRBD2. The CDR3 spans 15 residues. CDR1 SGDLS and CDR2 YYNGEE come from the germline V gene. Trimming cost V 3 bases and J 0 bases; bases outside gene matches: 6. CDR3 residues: CASSARAGFSYEQYF. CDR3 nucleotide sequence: TGTGCCAGCAGCGCTCGAGCGGGGTTCTCCTACGAGCAGTACTTC.

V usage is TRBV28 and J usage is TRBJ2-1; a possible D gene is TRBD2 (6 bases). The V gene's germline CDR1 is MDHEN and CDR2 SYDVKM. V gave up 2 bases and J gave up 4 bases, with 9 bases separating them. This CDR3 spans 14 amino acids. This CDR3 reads CASSLAGKYNEQFF. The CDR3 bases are TGTGCCAGCAGTTTAGCGGGAAAATACAATGAGCAGTTCTTC.

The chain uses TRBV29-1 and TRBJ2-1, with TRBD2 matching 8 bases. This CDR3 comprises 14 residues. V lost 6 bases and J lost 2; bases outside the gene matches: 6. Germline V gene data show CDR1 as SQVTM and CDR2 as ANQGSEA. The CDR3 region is CSVLAGLTYNEQFF. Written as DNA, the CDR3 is TGCAGCGTATTAGCGGGGTTAACCTACAATGAGCAGTTCTTC.

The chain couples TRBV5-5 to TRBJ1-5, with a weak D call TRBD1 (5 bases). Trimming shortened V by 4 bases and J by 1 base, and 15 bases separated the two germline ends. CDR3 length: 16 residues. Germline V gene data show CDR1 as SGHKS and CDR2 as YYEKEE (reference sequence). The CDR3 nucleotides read TGTGCCAGCAGCCCCGCAGCGGGGGTAAGCAATCAGCCCCAGCATTTT. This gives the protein CASSPAAGVSNQPQHF. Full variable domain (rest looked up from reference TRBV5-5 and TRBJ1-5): DAGVTQSPTHLIKTRGQQVTLRCSPISGHKSVSWYQQVLGQGPQFIFQYYEKEERGRGNFPDRFSARQFPNYSSELNVNALLLGDSALYLCASSPAAGVSNQPQHFGDGTRLSIL.

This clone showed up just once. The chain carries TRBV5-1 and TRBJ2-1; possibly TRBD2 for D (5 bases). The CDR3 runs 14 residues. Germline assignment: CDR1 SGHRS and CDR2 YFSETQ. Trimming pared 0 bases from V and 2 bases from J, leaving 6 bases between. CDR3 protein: CASSLGLTYNEQFF. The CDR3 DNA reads TGCGCCAGCAGCTTGGGACTAACCTACAATGAGCAGTTCTTC.

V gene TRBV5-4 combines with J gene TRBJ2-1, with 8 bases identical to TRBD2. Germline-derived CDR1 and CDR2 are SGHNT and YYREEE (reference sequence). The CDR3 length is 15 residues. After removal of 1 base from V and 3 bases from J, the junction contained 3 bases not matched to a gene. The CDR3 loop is CASSLKLAVYNEQFF. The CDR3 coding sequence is TGTGCCAGCAGCTTGAAACTAGCGGTCTACAATGAGCAGTTCTTC.

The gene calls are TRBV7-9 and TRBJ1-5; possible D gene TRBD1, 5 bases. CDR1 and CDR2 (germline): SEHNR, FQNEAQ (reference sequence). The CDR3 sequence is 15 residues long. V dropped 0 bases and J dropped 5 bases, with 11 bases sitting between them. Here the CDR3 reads CASSLATEPDQPQHF. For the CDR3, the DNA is TGTGCCAGCAGCTTAGCGACAGAACCGGATCAGCCCCAGCATTTT.

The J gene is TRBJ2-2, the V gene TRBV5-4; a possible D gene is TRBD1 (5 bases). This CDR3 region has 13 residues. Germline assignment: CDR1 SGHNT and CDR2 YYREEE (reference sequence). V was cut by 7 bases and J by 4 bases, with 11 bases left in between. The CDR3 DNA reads TGTGCCAGCCGACAGTCGAGCACCGGGGAGCTGTTTTTT. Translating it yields CASRQSSTGELFF.

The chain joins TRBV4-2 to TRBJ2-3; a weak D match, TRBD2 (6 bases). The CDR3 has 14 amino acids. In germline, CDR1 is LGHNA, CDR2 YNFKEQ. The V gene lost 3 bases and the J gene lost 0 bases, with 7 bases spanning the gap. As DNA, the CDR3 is TGTGCCAGCAGCCAGGGGACTAGCACAGATACGCAGTATTTT. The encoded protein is CASSQGTSTDTQYF.

CDR3 DNA: TGTGCCAGTAGTATAGCTCTTGTCGGCTCCTATAATTCACCCCTCCACTTT. It is translated as CASSIALVGSYNSPLHF. The chain has TRBV19 and TRBJ1-6; D uncertain. The CDR3 runs 17 residues. The germline V gene has CDR1 LNHDA and CDR2 SQIVND (reference sequence). The germline V and J ends were trimmed by 1 base and 0 bases, with 10 bases remaining between them.

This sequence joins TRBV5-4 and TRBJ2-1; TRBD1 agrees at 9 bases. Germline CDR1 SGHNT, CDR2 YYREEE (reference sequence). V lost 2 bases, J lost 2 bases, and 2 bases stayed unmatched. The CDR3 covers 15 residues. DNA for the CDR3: TGTGCCAGCAGCTTAGACAGGGGGACCTACAATGAGCAGTTCTTC. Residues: CASSLDRGTYNEQFF. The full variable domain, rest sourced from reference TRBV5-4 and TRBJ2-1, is ETGVTQSPTHLIKTRGQQVTLRCSSQSGHNTVSWYQQALGQGPQFIFQYYREEENGRGNFPPRFSGLQFPNYSSELNVNALELDDSALYLCASSLDRGTYNEQFFGPGTRLTVL.

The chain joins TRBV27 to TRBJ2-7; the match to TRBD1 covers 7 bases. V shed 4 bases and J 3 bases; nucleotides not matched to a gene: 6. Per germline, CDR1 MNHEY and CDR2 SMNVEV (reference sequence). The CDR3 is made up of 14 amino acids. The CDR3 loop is CASSSGTDFYEQYF. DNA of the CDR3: TGTGCCAGCAGTTCCGGGACAGACTTCTACGAGCAGTACTTC.

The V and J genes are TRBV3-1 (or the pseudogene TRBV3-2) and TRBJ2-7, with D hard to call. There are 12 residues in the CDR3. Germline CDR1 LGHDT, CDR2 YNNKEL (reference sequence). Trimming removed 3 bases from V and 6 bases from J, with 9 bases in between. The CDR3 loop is CASSHSPSEQYF. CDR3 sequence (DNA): TGTGCCAGCAGCCACTCCCCTAGCGAGCAGTACTTC.

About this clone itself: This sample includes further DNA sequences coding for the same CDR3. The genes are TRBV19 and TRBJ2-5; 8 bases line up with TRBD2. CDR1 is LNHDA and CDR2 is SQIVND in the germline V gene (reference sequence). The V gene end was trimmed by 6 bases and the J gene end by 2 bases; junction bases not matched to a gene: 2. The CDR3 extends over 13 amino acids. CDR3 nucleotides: TGTGCCAGTAGCGCTAGCGGGCAAGAGACCCAGTACTTC. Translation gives CASSASGQETQYF.

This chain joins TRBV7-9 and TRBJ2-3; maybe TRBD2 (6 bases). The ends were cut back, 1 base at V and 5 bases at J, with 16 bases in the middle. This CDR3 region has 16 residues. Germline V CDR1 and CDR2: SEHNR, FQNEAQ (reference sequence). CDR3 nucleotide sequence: TGTGCCAGCAGCTTAGTCGGCAGGGAGGTAAAAGATACGCAGTATTTT. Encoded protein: CASSLVGREVKDTQYF.